This T cell receptor beta chain was sequenced during a study of blood T cell repertoires in COVID-19. Looking at the study overall: COVID-19 samples collected from the United States, Italy and Spain covered acute and convalescent phases. The analysed material was cDNA or gDNA that came from T cells, B-cell-depleted T cells, or PBMCs.

The CDR3 is 17 amino acids. V dropped 2 bases and J dropped 5 bases, with 21 bases sitting between them. Germline lookup yields CDR1 SNHLY and CDR2 FYNNEI. Clones were read by immunoSEQ multiplex PCR, and TCRdb kept only the in-frame ones, dropping some. Of about 62,000 clones in the sample, around four fifths were seen once. The source of this sequence is a human donor in a cohort sampled during active COVID-19. Input material: peripheral blood. The V and J genes are TRBV2 and TRBJ2-5; D is perhaps TRBD2 (6 bases). DNA of the CDR3: TGTGCCAGCAGTGAATTCTTTTCGGGGCGGGGCGGGGAGACCCAGTACTTC. It encodes CASSEFFSGRGGETQYF.